The entry that follows covers one TCR beta chain sequence. The antigen is not known. Without the conserved terminal phenylalanine or tryptophan, this CDR3 likely stems from a read error. Because the CDR3's place on the DNA is in doubt, the DNA is left out and the CDR3 is given as listed by TCRdb. The study drew its donors from healthy HIV-negative adults without recent acute infections or vaccinations. The data were obtained in a study of shared clonotypes between healthy human individuals. Study summary: Each donor had three CD4 naive, three CD4 memory, two CD8 naive and one CD8 memory plate. Whole-study findings and limits: Against clonotypes common to all four donors, non-shared ones had lower generation probabilities. Depth of sequencing was expected to influence donor clonotype sharing.

Some clones are missing from TCRdb's copy, which holds only in-frame ones; the method was immunoSEQ multiplex PCR. In the table there are 190,000 or so clones, 65% to 70% of which are singletons. In germline, CDR1 is SGHNT, CDR2 YYREEE (reference sequence). The CDR3 adds up to 10 amino acids, both ends counted. Sequencing input: memory CD4+ T cells sorted from blood. Specified subset: CD45RA-negative fraction. This chain joins TRBV5-4 and TRBJ1-2. The sequence was collected from a young man in good health. This chain's CDR3 is CASSRQGGDL.